A single sample gave rise to the 17 T cell receptor beta chains below, sequenced in a study of shared clonotypes between healthy human individuals. Repertoires were generated with immunoSEQ multiplex PCR, while TCRdb's copy carries only in-frame clones and drops some. The sample has under 1,900,000 clones, approximately 98.5% seen once. Input material: naive CD4+ T cells sorted from blood. Subset specified: CD45RA+ positively selected. The receptors were gathered from a man aged 25-45 years in good health.

J is TRBJ1-4 and V is TRBV5-4; D unclear. Trimming removed 3 bases from V and 7 bases from J, with 10 bases in between. The CDR3 has 13 residues. CDR1 is SGHNT and CDR2 is YYREEE in the germline V gene (reference sequence). The CDR3 reads CASSWDWGEKLFF. As DNA, the CDR3 is TGTGCCAGCAGCTGGGATTGGGGTGAAAAACTGTTTTTT.

The gene calls are TRBV6-5 and TRBJ2-3, with 12 bases that match TRBD2. V gave up 0 bases and J gave up 4 bases; unmatched junction bases: 2. This CDR3 has 16 amino acids. Germline-derived CDR1 and CDR2 are MNHEY and SVGAGI. The CDR3 nucleotides are TGTGCCAGCAGTTACTCGACTAGCGGGAGATCAGATACGCAGTATTTT. The encoded protein is CASSYSTSGRSDTQYF.

The chain recombines TRBV5-8 with TRBJ2-1, with a possible D match to TRBD1 (6 bases). CDR1 is SGHTS and CDR2 is YDEGEE in the germline V gene. V was pared by 1 base and J by 3 bases, with 14 bases between. The CDR3 sequence is 16 residues long. The CDR3 nucleotides are TGTGCCAGCAGCTTGAGAGGCGGACAGTACTACAATGAGCAGTTCTTC. This sequence encodes CASSLRGGQYYNEQFF.

The chain recombines TRBV6-1 with TRBJ2-2; D gene unclear. Germline CDR1 is MNHNS and CDR2 is SASEGT. V lost 3 bases, J lost 10 bases, and 9 bases lay in between. The CDR3 loop spans 12 amino acids. The chain's CDR3 is CASSDWGSELFF. The CDR3 nucleotides read TGTGCCAGCAGTGATTGGGGATCGGAGCTGTTTTTT.

About this clone itself: The sample has other DNA sequences that encode this CDR3 too. The chain recombines TRBV5-1 with TRBJ2-7, with 7 bases matching TRBD1. This CDR3 comprises 13 residues. J was trimmed by 2 bases and V by 4 bases; bases with no gene match: 3. Germline V lookup: CDR1 SGHRS, CDR2 YFSETQ. The CDR3: CASSRDSPYEQYF. CDR3 DNA sequence: TGCGCCAGCAGCCGGGACAGTCCCTACGAGCAGTACTTC.

The chain combines TRBV5-4 with TRBJ1-3, with D possibly being TRBD1 (5 bases). Trimming cost V 0 bases and J 0 bases, with 16 bases left between them. CDR1 and CDR2 (germline): SGHNT, YYREEE (reference sequence). The CDR3 has 18 amino acids. This CDR3 is CASSLALPGRGSGNTIYF. Here the CDR3 DNA reads TGTGCCAGCAGCTTGGCACTACCGGGACGTGGCTCTGGAAACACCATATATTTT.

This clone occurred once. The CDR3 region is CASSVLTLNTEAFF. CDR3 coding DNA: TGTGCCAGCAGTGTTCTCACCTTGAACACTGAAGCTTTCTTT. This chain uses TRBV2 with TRBJ1-1; D is uncertain. V dropped 4 bases and J dropped 0 bases, with 9 bases sitting between them. Germline CDR1 is SNHLY and CDR2 is FYNNEI. This CDR3 region has 14 residues.

This chain uses TRBV28 with TRBJ1-2, with TRBD1 identical over 7 bases. The length of the CDR3 is 16 residues. V shed 3 bases and J 4 bases; nucleotides not matched to a gene: 11. Germline V gene sequence: CDR1 MDHEN, CDR2 SYDVKM. The CDR3 DNA follows: TGTGCCAGCAGTTTCACTAAAGGGACAGTCATCTATGGCTACACCTTC. Translated: CASSFTKGTVIYGYTF.

The CDR3 bases are TGTGCCAGCAGCTGGGGACAGGGGGGTTCCTACGAGCAGTACTTC. It yields the protein CASSWGQGGSYEQYF. The chain has TRBV5-4 and TRBJ2-7, with 11 positions matching TRBD1. Germline loops: CDR1 SGHNT, CDR2 YYREEE (reference sequence). The length of the CDR3 is 15 residues. The V and J ends lost 3 bases and 1 base, in that order; junction bases with no gene match: 3.

The rearrangement joins TRBV4-3 to TRBJ2-5; perhaps TRBD1 as D (6 bases). V was trimmed by 4 bases and J by 5 bases, leaving 11 bases between them. From germline, CDR1 is LGHNA and CDR2 YSLEER. There are 13 residues in the CDR3. CDR3 region: CASSLTGMETQYF. In DNA, the CDR3 is TGCGCCAGCAGCCTCACAGGGATGGAGACCCAGTACTTC.

V gene TRBV18 combines with J gene TRBJ2-1; tentatively, D is TRBD1 (5 bases). V lost 0 bases and J lost 0, with 12 bases in between. This CDR3 is 17 amino acids long. The germline CDR1 and CDR2 sequences are KGHSH and LQKENI. CDR3 in amino acids: CASSPPAWQGSYNEQFF. The CDR3 coding sequence is TGTGCCAGCTCACCACCGGCGTGGCAGGGCTCCTACAATGAGCAGTTCTTC.

The gene calls are TRBV28 and TRBJ2-3; 13 bases are shared with TRBD2. Germline lookup yields CDR1 MDHEN and CDR2 SYDVKM. The ends lost 3 bases at V and 3 bases at J; junction bases unmatched: 15. The length of the CDR3 is 20 residues. In DNA form, the CDR3 reads TGTGCCAGCAGTTTGTTGCAGGGGACCAGGACTAGCGGGAGTACAGATACGCAGTATTTT. Translation gives CASSLLQGTRTSGSTDTQYF.

The V and J genes are TRBV5-1 and TRBJ2-7, with 9 bases identical to TRBD1. Germline V gene sequence: CDR1 SGHRS, CDR2 YFSETQ. The CDR3 loop spans 15 amino acids. V lost 5 bases to trimming and J lost 6 bases; unmatched junction nucleotides: 12. The DNA of the CDR3 is TGCGCCAGCAGTCCCCAGGGGGGACAGGGATTCGAGCAGTACTTC. It codes for CASSPQGGQGFEQYF.

This sequence joins TRBV7-8 and TRBJ2-1; D remains ambiguous. Germline values: CDR1 SGHVS, CDR2 FQNEAQ. Trimming shortened V by 6 bases and J by 1 base, and 10 bases separated the two germline ends. This CDR3 has 14 amino acids. In nucleotides, the CDR3 is TGTGCCAGCAGAGAGAGGCCGTCCTACAATGAGCAGTTCTTC. It translates to CASRERPSYNEQFF.

The chain carries TRBV5-1 and TRBJ1-3; D is uncertain. The CDR3 loop spans 16 amino acids. The V gene's germline CDR1 is SGHRS and CDR2 YFSETQ. Trimming took 5 bases from V and 0 from J, leaving 15 bases between them. In nucleotides, the CDR3 is TGCGCCAGCAGTCCCGGAACGTTAAGCTCTGGAAACACCATATATTTT. Translation gives CASSPGTLSSGNTIYF.

The rearrangement joins TRBV5-1 to TRBJ1-2, with no clear D. CDR1 and CDR2 from the germline V gene are SGHRS and YFSETQ. V lost 1 base and J lost 4, with 14 bases in between. The length of the CDR3 is 15 residues. CDR3 DNA: TGCGCCAGCAGCTTGTTAGATGACTCTATCTATGGCTACACCTTC. Its translation is CASSLLDDSIYGYTF. Looking up the rest from reference TRBV5-1 and TRBJ1-2 gives the full variable domain: KAGVTQTPRYLIKTRGQQVTLSCSPISGHRSVSWYQQTPGQGLQFLFEYFSETQRNKGNFPGRFSGRQFSNSRSEMNVSTLELGDSALYLCASSLLDDSIYGYTFGSGTRLTVV.

The V gene is TRBV4-3, the J gene TRBJ1-2; D is possibly TRBD1 (5 bases). The CDR3 is 15 residues long. The V and J ends lost 0 bases and 5 bases respectively, with 13 bases between them. Germline-derived CDR1 and CDR2 are LGHNA and YSLEER. The CDR3 nucleotides read TGCGCCAGCAGCCAAGATTTAAGTCAGGGATATGGCTACACCTTC. Translated, it gives CASSQDLSQGYGYTF.